These T cell receptor beta chains were read from a single sample in a study of early T cells in non-severe SARS-CoV-2 infection. MiXCR, run by TCRdb on the 5' RACE reads, gives a single entry per CDR3 protein. This sample has roughly 41,000 distinct CDR3 sequences; 5% to 6.5% occur once, and the top ten carry around 25%. Sample: whole blood. All receptors come from an adult who was a healthcare worker with PCR-confirmed SARS-CoV-2 infection or an uninfected control (not recorded which). Both conserved end residues are part of each CDR3. Where a row states a size, it is once, few, many or the class of an expanded clone; other rows omit it.

v_gene	abundance	j_gene	CDR3aa
TRBV7-9	many	TRBJ2-7	CASSLGGLAPYEQYF
TRBV4-3	many	TRBJ2-3	CASSQEARVDTQYF
TRBV30	many	TRBJ2-7	CAWKRMNEQYF
TRBV20-1	many	TRBJ2-3	CSAITIRLATTDTQYF
TRBV28	few	TRBJ2-7	CASNPTDSYEQYF
TRBV19	.	TRBJ1-2	CASSMGPGQLYGYTF
TRBV5-5	many	TRBJ2-3	CASSPSLSYTDTQYF
TRBV6-6	many	TRBJ2-7	CASSPGSGGSSYEQYF
TRBV6-5	few	TRBJ2-3	CASSYRFPTDTQYF
TRBV2	few	TRBJ1-1	CANAGQGSTEAFF
TRBV18	many	TRBJ1-1	CASSPRGRGATEAFF
TRBV28	.	TRBJ1-5	CASSFGSANSNQPQHF
TRBV7-9	many	TRBJ1-1	CASSTWTGGHTEAFF
TRBV7-9	.	TRBJ1-4	CASSLFEGQGEKLFF
TRBV29-1	many	TRBJ2-1	CSVSAGGISYNEQFF
TRBV27	few	TRBJ1-1	CASSPVVLVRGTEAFF
TRBV5-5	many	TRBJ1-5	CASSVTGDQPQHF
TRBV12-3/TRBV12-4	many	TRBJ2-1	CASSRTSGRSPEQFF
TRBV28	many	TRBJ1-3	CASSLGYSGNTIYF
TRBV5-1	.	TRBJ1-2	CASSSSGTPDGYTF
TRBV6-6	many	TRBJ2-1	CASSSDSNSYNEQFF
TRBV5-1	many	TRBJ2-7	CASSSDRVGYEQYF
TRBV29-1	many	TRBJ2-5	CSVNTYTPETTQYF
TRBV5-1	many	TRBJ2-5	CASSVYAQGGGGETQYF
TRBV7-2	many	TRBJ2-7	CASSINRGSSYEQYF
TRBV7-9	few	TRBJ2-3	CASRKRNTDTQYF
TRBV12-3/TRBV12-4	many	TRBJ2-5	CASSLGPGIGETQYF
TRBV11-2	.	TRBJ2-5	CASSSSQAGKGRETQYF
TRBV20-1	many	TRBJ2-7	CSANSGARIYEQYF
TRBV12-3/TRBV12-4	few	TRBJ2-5	CASSSRGGGETQYF
TRBV12-3/TRBV12-4	many	TRBJ1-2	CASSLGNYGYTF
TRBV7-8	few	TRBJ2-1	CASSLGGTYNEQFF
TRBV11-2	many	TRBJ2-5	CASSSDPSAGRETQYF
TRBV5-5	.	TRBJ1-3	CASSLPNTEGNTIYF
TRBV5-1	many	TRBJ1-1	CASSRDTEAFF
TRBV6-4	many	TRBJ2-1	CASSKSGLGDNEQFF
TRBV7-2	many	TRBJ2-1	CASSLAGGHSYNEQFF
TRBV12-3/TRBV12-4	many	TRBJ2-1	CASSLGVAEKQFF
TRBV4-1	many	TRBJ2-7	CASSQPGQGVYEQYF
TRBV29-1	many	TRBJ1-3	CSVELHTGNTIYF
TRBV12-3/TRBV12-4	many	TRBJ2-7	CASSTSQGPAYEQYF
TRBV7-8	many	TRBJ2-1	CASSALSHNEQFF
TRBV27	many	TRBJ1-1	CASSLMRHTEAFF
TRBV30	many	TRBJ1-2	CAWSVDGNYGYTF
TRBV20-1	many	TRBJ2-1	CSASLVDGEQFF
TRBV24-1	many	TRBJ2-2	CATSDLWSGELFF
TRBV7-9	many	TRBJ1-2	CASTMGAGNVYGYTF
TRBV6-5	many	TRBJ2-5	CASSYEGETQYF
TRBV2	many	TRBJ2-7	CASRRQASYEQYF
TRBV30	medium-sized	TRBJ1-5	CAWSYGFNQPQHF
TRBV10-3	many	TRBJ2-7	CAISERGAAYEQYF
TRBV5-6	many	TRBJ1-2	CASSLAGFYGYTF
TRBV7-9	few	TRBJ2-1	CASSSSGTSFYNEQFF
TRBV5-1	.	TRBJ2-5	CASSSFPDETQYF
TRBV27	many	TRBJ2-5	CASRSSGAGETQYF
TRBV12-3/TRBV12-4	.	TRBJ1-1	CASRKQNTEAFF
TRBV7-9	many	TRBJ2-3	CASSSAGDTQYF
TRBV20-1	many	TRBJ2-3	CSAQGAQGADTQYF
TRBV6-2/TRBV6-3	few	TRBJ2-3	CASRGQSTDTQYF